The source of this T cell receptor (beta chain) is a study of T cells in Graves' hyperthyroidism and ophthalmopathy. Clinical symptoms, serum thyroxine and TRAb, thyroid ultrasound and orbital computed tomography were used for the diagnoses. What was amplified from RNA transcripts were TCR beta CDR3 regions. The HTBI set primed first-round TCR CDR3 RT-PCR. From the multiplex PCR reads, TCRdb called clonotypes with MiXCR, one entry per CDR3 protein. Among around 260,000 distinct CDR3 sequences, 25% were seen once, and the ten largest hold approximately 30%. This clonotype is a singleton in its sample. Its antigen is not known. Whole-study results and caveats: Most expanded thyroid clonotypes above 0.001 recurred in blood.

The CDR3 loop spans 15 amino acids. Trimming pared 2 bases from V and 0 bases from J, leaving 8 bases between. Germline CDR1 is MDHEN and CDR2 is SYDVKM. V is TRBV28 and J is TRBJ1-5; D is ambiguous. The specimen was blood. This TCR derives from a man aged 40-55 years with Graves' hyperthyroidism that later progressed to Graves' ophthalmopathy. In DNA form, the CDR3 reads TGTGCCAGCAGTTTAATCGGGGATAGCAATCAGCCCCAGCATTTT. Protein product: CASSLIGDSNQPQHF.